This TCR beta chain came from a study of T cells after yellow fever vaccination. Study-level information: Fractions of low cell number were prepared using SMART-Seq v4 Ultra Low Input.

With regard to this clonotype: What it recognizes is unknown.

Study-wide points: It was a small share of clonotypes that appeared in both CD4 and CD8 compartments.

5'RACE template switching added a universal primer site and UMIs to TCR cDNA. TCRdb reprocessed the 5' RACE reads with MiXCR, giving one entry per CDR3 protein. The repertoire holds around 320,000 distinct CDR3 sequences, with approximately 12% as singletons. The source material was CD4+ T cells sorted from PBMCs, sampled 45 days after the yellow fever booster vaccination. The source of this sequence is a man between 18 and 29 years old who received the YFV17D yellow fever vaccine.

The CDR3 nucleotides read TGTGCCAGCAGGTGGGGGCACACAGATACGCAGTATTTT. It codes for CASRWGHTDTQYF. This sequence joins TRBV12-3 or TRBV12-4 and TRBJ2-3; possibly TRBD1 for D (6 bases). V shed 6 bases and J shed 2 bases, with 9 bases lying between them. The CDR3 runs 13 residues.